This TCR beta chain was observed in a study of T-cell reconstitution after alpha-beta-depleted transplantation in children. Broader study findings: Most T-cell counts and diversity one year after the transplant came from T cells that were newly produced.

Worth noting for this clonotype: Its cognate antigen is unknown.

For TCRbeta, the library was prepared with unique molecular identifiers. TCRdb re-called the PCR reads through MiXCR, storing one row per CDR3 protein. The table lists 780,000 or so distinct CDR3 sequences, about 16% of them singletons, with around 5.3% in the top ten. The germline V gene has CDR1 KGHSH and CDR2 LQKENI. The CDR3 consists of 18 residues. Trimming removed 5 bases at V and 4 bases at J, with 25 bases between. The chain combines TRBV18 with TRBJ2-3; TRBD1 might be the D (7 bases). The receptor was derived from a male patient younger than 18 who had a stem cell transplant for acute lymphoblastic leukemia, so the T cells may come from the graft donor. The starting material was PBMCs, mostly from graft donor cells, obtained 360 days after TCRalphabeta/CD19-depleted stem cell transplant. CDR3 DNA sequence: TGTGCCAGCTCAGCTCGGGGGACAGAGGTCCTTCCAGCAGATACGCAGTATTTT. Residues: CASSARGTEVLPADTQYF.